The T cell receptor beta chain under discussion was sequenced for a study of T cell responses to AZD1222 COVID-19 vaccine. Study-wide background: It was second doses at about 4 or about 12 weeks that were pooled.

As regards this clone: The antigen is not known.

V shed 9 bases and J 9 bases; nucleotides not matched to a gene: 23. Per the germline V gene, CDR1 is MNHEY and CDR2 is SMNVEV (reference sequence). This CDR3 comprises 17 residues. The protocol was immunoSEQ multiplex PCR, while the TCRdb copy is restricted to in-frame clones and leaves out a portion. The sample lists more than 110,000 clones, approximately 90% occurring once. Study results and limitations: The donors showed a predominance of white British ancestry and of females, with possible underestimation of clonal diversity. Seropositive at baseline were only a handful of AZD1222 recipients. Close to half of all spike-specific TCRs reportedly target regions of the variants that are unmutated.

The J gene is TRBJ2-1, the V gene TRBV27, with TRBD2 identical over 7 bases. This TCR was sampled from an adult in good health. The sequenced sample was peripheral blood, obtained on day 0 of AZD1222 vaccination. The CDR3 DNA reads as TGTGCCAGTCACGAGCGAAAGGGCGGGAGTATCTATTCTGAGCAGTTCTTC. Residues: CASHERKGGSIYSEQFF.